The 24 T cell receptor beta chains presented below share a single source sample, sequenced in a study of control samples from healthy donors and cancer patients. The table came from immunoSEQ multiplex PCR; TCRdb's copy has only in-frame clones and leaves some out. The sample has tens of thousands of clones; 85% are singletons. Sequencing was done on a sample of blood. The source of these receptors is a man in his thirties or forties in good health.

CDR3 nucleotides: TGTGCCAGCAGCCGAGGGAAGTGGACTAGCGGGGGGCAGACAGATACGCAGTATTTT. It yields the protein CASSRGKWTSGGQTDTQYF. The chain uses TRBV3-1 (or the pseudogene TRBV3-2) and TRBJ2-3, with 14 bases fitting TRBD2. The CDR3 length is 19 residues. Looked up from germline, CDR1 is LGHDT and CDR2 is YNNKEL (reference sequence). V dropped 4 bases and J dropped 3; count of bases not matched to a gene: 12.

The chain has TRBV5-8 and TRBJ1-2; weak D call: TRBD1 (5 bases). Trimming removed 1 base at V and 4 bases at J, with 8 bases between. Germline V gives CDR1 SGHTS, CDR2 YDEGEE. The CDR3 loop spans 13 amino acids. CDR3 protein: CASSLQGGYGYTF. Here the CDR3 DNA reads TGTGCCAGCAGCTTGCAGGGTGGCTATGGCTACACCTTC.

The chain joins TRBV27 to TRBJ2-2; a possible D gene is TRBD2 (5 bases). The ends were cut back, 5 bases at V and 5 bases at J, with 6 bases in the middle. The CDR3 has 12 amino acids. The germline V gene encodes CDR1 MNHEY and CDR2 SMNVEV (reference sequence). The chain's CDR3 is CASSRGTGELFF. The CDR3 nucleotides are TGTGCCAGCAGTCGGGGAACCGGGGAGCTGTTTTTT.

This chain links TRBV7-2 with TRBJ1-2, with 11 bases matching TRBD1. V lost 1 base to trimming and J lost 4 bases; unmatched junction nucleotides: 8. Looked up from germline, CDR1 is SGHTA and CDR2 is FQGNSA. The CDR3 runs 17 residues. In DNA, the CDR3 is TGTGCCAGCAGCTTAGATCGGACAGGGGGCATCGCCTATGGCTACACCTTC. Its protein is CASSLDRTGGIAYGYTF. Supplemented by reference TRBV7-2 and TRBJ1-2, the full variable domain reads GAGVSQSPSNKVTEKGKDVELRCDPISGHTALYWYRQSLGQGLEFLIYFQGNSAPDKSGLPSDRFSAERTGGSVSTLTIQRTQQEDSAVYLCASSLDRTGGIAYGYTFGSGTRLTVV.

This chain connects TRBV6-5 to TRBJ1-1; 8 bases are shared with TRBD1. The CDR3 length is 12 residues. V was clipped by 9 bases and J by 5 bases; unmatched bases: 5. From germline, CDR1 is MNHEY and CDR2 SVGAGI. In DNA form, the CDR3 reads TGTGCCAGTCAGACAGGGGCGACTGAAGCTTTCTTT. Protein sequence: CASQTGATEAFF.

This rearrangement joins TRBV9 to TRBJ1-3; no definite D call. From germline, CDR1 is SGDLS and CDR2 YYNGEE. The CDR3 runs 17 residues. V lost 0 bases to trimming and J lost 4 bases, with 17 bases between them. DNA of the CDR3: TGTGCCAGCAGCGTAGAGGTGGCCGGTCCGGGAGGAAACACCATATATTTT. It is translated as CASSVEVAGPGGNTIYF.

The rearrangement joins TRBV7-9 to TRBJ2-7; possible D gene TRBD2, 7 bases. The CDR3 runs 14 residues. Germline CDR1 is SEHNR and CDR2 is FQNEAQ (reference sequence). The V gene lost 6 bases and the J gene lost 6 bases, with 18 bases spanning the gap. CDR3 amino acids: CASRPLAGAGEQYF. For the CDR3, the DNA is TGTGCCAGCAGACCGCTGGCGGGGGCCGGCGAGCAGTACTTC.

This clone was detected only once. The chain combines TRBV28 with TRBJ2-1, with D perhaps given as TRBD1 or TRBD2 (5 bases each). The ends were cut back, 7 bases at V and 5 bases at J, with 18 bases in the middle. Germline values: CDR1 MDHEN, CDR2 SYDVKM. The length of the CDR3 is 15 residues. CDR3 region: CASTGIGDADNEQFF. For the CDR3, the DNA is TGTGCCAGCACCGGGATCGGGGACGCGGACAATGAGCAGTTCTTC.

The V gene is TRBV9, the J gene TRBJ2-3; D remains ambiguous. Looked up from germline, CDR1 is SGDLS and CDR2 is YYNGEE. V was shortened by 0 bases and J by 0 bases, with 8 bases between the two germline ends. CDR3 length: 15 residues. CDR3 DNA sequence: TGTGCCAGCAGCGTAGCCAGCGTGAGCACAGATACGCAGTATTTT. It codes for CASSVASVSTDTQYF.

Concerning this clone: Lacking the conserved final phenylalanine or tryptophan, this CDR3 likely reflects a read error. Because the CDR3's place on the DNA is in doubt, the DNA is left out and the CDR3 is given as listed by TCRdb. This sequence joins TRBV1 and TRBJ1-2; the table calls TRBD1, which could not be checked here. TRBV1 is deemed a pseudogene. The CDR3 length is 11 residues, termini included. This chain's CDR3 is CTIYPGQAAVV.

V usage is TRBV6-5 and J usage is TRBJ2-7; D ambiguous. The V gene lost 7 bases and the J gene lost 3 bases, with 16 bases spanning the gap. CDR1 and CDR2 (germline): MNHEY, SVGAGI. This CDR3 is 14 amino acids long. CDR3 protein: CASNLGSSNYEQYF. DNA of the CDR3: TGTGCCAGCAACCTGGGCTCCAGCAACTACGAGCAGTACTTC.

The sample holds a few counts of this clone. The chain couples TRBV18 to TRBJ2-2, with D unclear. The germline V gene encodes CDR1 KGHSH and CDR2 LQKENI. The CDR3 extends over 13 amino acids. V was cut by 6 bases and J by 9 bases, with 14 bases left in between. CDR3 DNA sequence: TGTGCCAGCTCTAGGCGACCCGAGCGGGAGCTGTTTTTT. Its protein product is CASSRRPERELFF.

The chain employs TRBV5-4 and TRBJ1-1, with D tentatively TRBD1 (5 bases). There are 14 residues in the CDR3. The germline V and J ends were trimmed by 4 bases and 1 base, with 11 bases remaining between them. Germline values: CDR1 SGHNT, CDR2 YYREEE (reference sequence). This CDR3 is CASSPGRRNTEAFF. In nucleotides, the CDR3 is TGTGCCAGCAGCCCGGGACGGAGGAACACTGAAGCTTTCTTT.

The chain uses TRBV7-9 and TRBJ1-5, with TRBD1 matching 7 bases. Germline loops: CDR1 SEHNR, CDR2 FQNEAQ (reference sequence). V lost 8 bases and J lost 5; bases outside the gene matches: 9. This CDR3 is built from 14 residues. CDR3: CASGHSTGYQPQHF. The CDR3 bases are TGTGCCAGCGGACACTCGACAGGGTATCAGCCCCAGCATTTT.

The chain joins TRBV7-9 to TRBJ2-7, with D hard to call. Between the trimmed V and J ends, which lost 4 bases and 4 bases, there was a span of 8 bases. CDR3 length: 12 residues. Germline V gene lookup returns CDR1 SEHNR and CDR2 FQNEAQ (reference sequence). The CDR3 nucleotides are TGTGCCAGCAGCTCCACCCTTTACGAGCAGTACTTC. Its protein product is CASSSTLYEQYF.

J is TRBJ2-5 and V is TRBV27, with D unclear. V was cut by 3 bases and J by 3 bases, with 8 bases left in between. Germline CDR1 and CDR2: MNHEY and SMNVEV (reference sequence). The CDR3 has 13 residues. Here the CDR3 reads CASSFNGKETQYF. In DNA form, the CDR3 reads TGTGCCAGCAGTTTCAACGGAAAAGAGACCCAGTACTTC.

This clone was found once. This CDR3 reads CASSRDRGSNQPQHF. For the CDR3, the DNA is TGTGCCAGCAGTCGCGACAGGGGAAGCAATCAGCCCCAGCATTTT. This sequence joins TRBV6-6 and TRBJ1-5, with 8 nucleotides matching TRBD1. The CDR3 has 15 residues. Germline trimming cut 5 bases from V and 1 base from J; bases unmatched to any gene: 4. CDR1 and CDR2 (germline): MNHNY, SVGAGI (reference sequence).

To note about this clone: The conserved phenylalanine or tryptophan is not found at the CDR3 terminus, so this likely reflects a read error. It is unclear where the CDR3 begins or ends on the DNA, so no DNA is shown, and the CDR3 is as TCRdb lists it. The V and J genes are TRBV21-1 and TRBJ1-4. TRBV21-1 is classified as a pseudogene. The CDR3 numbers 10 amino acids, ends counted. CDR3 region: CASSKTPVVI.

Only a few counts were recorded for this clone. This CDR3 reads CASSTAGGGNEKLFF. The DNA of the CDR3 is TGTGCCAGCAGCACCGCTGGGGGCGGGAATGAAAAACTGTTTTTT. This chain joins TRBV28 and TRBJ1-4, with a possible D match to TRBD1 (6 bases). Per the germline V gene, CDR1 is MDHEN and CDR2 is SYDVKM. CDR3 length: 15 amino acids. Deletions cut 6 bases from V and 5 bases from J, with 16 bases between.

The V call is TRBV12-3 or TRBV12-4, the J call TRBJ1-5; 10 bases are shared with TRBD1. The CDR3 has 13 residues. The trim removed 6 bases at V and 6 bases at J, leaving 2 bases unmatched. This CDR3 is CASRRDRGQPQHF. The CDR3 nucleotides read TGTGCCAGCAGACGGGACAGGGGTCAGCCCCAGCATTTT.

This CDR3 is CASRPPEGGAYEQYF. In nucleotides, the CDR3 is TGTGCCAGCAGGCCACCGGAGGGGGGAGCCTACGAGCAGTACTTC. The V gene is TRBV2, the J gene TRBJ2-7; D may match TRBD1 or TRBD2 (6 bases each). The germline CDR1 and CDR2 sequences are SNHLY and FYNNEI. The CDR3 runs 15 residues. Trimming took off 6 bases at V and 2 bases at J, with 17 bases between the two ends.

The V gene is TRBV4-2, the J gene TRBJ2-3, with D perhaps being TRBD1 or TRBD2 (5 bases each). Trimming stripped 0 bases from V and 6 bases from J, with 16 bases between. Germline CDR1 reads LGHNA; CDR2 reads YNFKEQ. This CDR3 has 16 residues. CDR3 sequence (DNA): TGTGCCAGCAGCCAAGATCGTCGGGGCCGGAGGGATACGCAGTATTTT. It yields the protein CASSQDRRGRRDTQYF.

The chain is built from TRBV25-1 and TRBJ2-3, with 8 bases identical to TRBD1. The germline V gene encodes CDR1 MGHDK and CDR2 SYGVNS. The CDR3 loop spans 16 amino acids. V shed 3 bases, J shed 2 bases, and the junction held 7 bases outside the gene matches. The CDR3 sequence: CASSDPSRGPTDTQYF. DNA of the CDR3: TGTGCCAGCAGTGACCCCAGCAGGGGGCCCACAGATACGCAGTATTTT.

V and J are TRBV11-2 and TRBJ1-4, with no clear D. Germline CDR1 is SGHAT and CDR2 is FQNNGV. The CDR3 runs 14 residues. Trimming shortened V by 5 bases and J by 7 bases, and 14 bases separated the two germline ends. The CDR3 protein is CASSQMGFAEKLFF. Written as DNA, the CDR3 is TGTGCCAGCAGCCAAATGGGGTTCGCTGAAAAACTGTTTTTT.